This T cell receptor beta chain appears in the sequencing data of a study of blood T cell repertoires in COVID-19. Whole-study context: COVID-19 samples from acute and convalescent phases originated in the United States, Italy and Spain. PBMCs, B-cell-depleted T cells, or T cells provided the cDNA or gDNA that made up the material.

In the original processing: Amplified reference gene primers provided the basis for estimating nucleated cell counts. Method: immunoSEQ multiplex PCR; TCRdb's copy keeps in-frame clones and lacks some. The DNA was the basis for D and trimming; V, J and clone size are from that table. This table has 270,000 or so clones, 82% appearing once. The origin of this receptor is a woman aged 18-29 years with acute or convalescent COVID-19. The sequencing input was peripheral blood.

CDR3 loop: CASRGQSYNQPQHF. For the CDR3, the DNA is TGTGCCAGTCGGGGACAGTCCTACAATCAGCCCCAGCATTTT. The gene calls are TRBV19 and TRBJ1-5, with 7 bases fitting TRBD1. Germline V lookup: CDR1 LNHDA, CDR2 SQIVND (reference sequence). The CDR3 runs to 14 residues. With V trimmed by 8 bases and J by 3 bases, 7 bases remained unmatched. Supplemented by reference TRBV19 and TRBJ1-5, the full variable domain reads DGGITQSPKYLFRKEGQNVTLSCEQNLNHDAMYWYRQDPGQGLRLIYYSQIVNDFQKGDIAEGYSVSREKKESFPLTVTSAQKNPTAFYLCASRGQSYNQPQHFGDGTRLSIL.